The source of this T cell receptor (beta chain) is a study of human T cells and chemical hapten exposure. Study observations and caveats: After DPC sensitization, TCRs above 1 in 1000 frequency showed no change.

Unique molecular identifiers were affixed to discrete cDNA molecules within the library. In the authors' workflow: TCR counts had a median of approximately 96,000 per sample and spanned roughly 20,000 to 750,000. TCRdb re-called the RACE reads with MiXCR, one entry per CDR3 protein. The V and J calls were not made by the authors but by TCRdb's processing. This sample yields about 82,000 distinct CDR3 sequences, of which approximately 7% are seen a single time; under 1.5% belongs to the top ten. This clonotype was observed at least ten times. What it binds is not known. Germline loops: CDR1 MNHEY, CDR2 SVGAGI. Trimming cost V 6 bases and J 6 bases; bases outside gene matches: 4. The CDR3 covers 12 residues. Time point in this sample: patch test 2, 6 weeks after DPC sensitization. The treatment is: therapeutic diphenylcyclopropenone sensitization with weekly scalp DPC. RNA extraction used unfractionated whole blood as the source of total RNA.

The source material was whole blood, sampled in connection with sensitization to the hapten diphenylcyclopropenone (DPC). V is TRBV6-5 and J is TRBJ1-2; 7 bases are shared with TRBD1. This TCR came from a woman younger than 45 with alopecia areata. Some clones in this sample may be carry-over from other donors' samples. The CDR3: CASSGTVDGYTF. Written as DNA, the CDR3 is TGTGCCAGCAGCGGGACAGTCGATGGCTACACCTTC.